Below, 9 T cell receptor beta chains from the same sample are listed, as sequenced in a study of T cell responses to AZD1222 COVID-19 vaccine. Repertoires were generated with immunoSEQ multiplex PCR, while TCRdb's copy carries only in-frame clones and drops some. This sample has 140,000 or so clones, with more than 80% found just once. The sample was peripheral blood, taken 28 days after the second dose of the MenACWY control vaccine. These receptors came from an adult who received the MenACWY meningococcal vaccine as a control.

The chain has TRBV19 and TRBJ1-1; 8 bases match TRBD1. Germline-derived CDR1 and CDR2 are LNHDA and SQIVND (reference sequence). The CDR3 length is 15 residues. V was pared by 3 bases and J by 4 bases, with 7 bases of the junction left unmatched. The CDR3 DNA follows: TGTGCCAGTAGTATGGCCAGGGGGCTGGGCACTGAAGCTTTCTTT. Its protein product is CASSMARGLGTEAFF.

This chain joins TRBV29-1 and TRBJ1-1; unclear D gene. The germline CDR1 and CDR2 sequences are SQVTM and ANQGSEA. The CDR3 length is 14 residues. Trimming took 4 bases from V and 1 from J, leaving 13 bases between them. CDR3 loop: CSVATHRGNTEAFF. The CDR3 coding sequence is TGCAGCGTTGCCACCCACCGGGGGAACACTGAAGCTTTCTTT. Variable domain in full (rest from reference TRBV29-1 and TRBJ1-1): SAVISQKPSRDICQRGTSLTIQCQVDSQVTMMFWYRQQPGQSLTLIATANQGSEATYESGFVIDKFPISRPNLTFSTLTVSNMSPEDSSIYLCSVATHRGNTEAFFGQGTRLTVV.

V usage is TRBV2 and J usage is TRBJ1-6, with D hard to call. This CDR3 has 14 residues. From germline, CDR1 is SNHLY and CDR2 FYNNEI. The V end lost 3 bases, the J end lost 7 bases, and 10 bases lay between the germline ends. Here the CDR3 reads CASSDGQNNSPLHF. DNA of the CDR3: TGTGCCAGCAGTGACGGGCAGAACAATTCACCCCTCCACTTT.

CDR3 in amino acids: CASSTRTDTQYF. In nucleotides, the CDR3 is TGTGCCAGCAGCACCAGGACAGATACGCAGTATTTT. This sequence joins TRBV7-9 and TRBJ2-3; no firm D call. The CDR3 length is 12 residues. Trimming removed 5 bases from V and 3 bases from J, with 6 bases in between. Germline assignment: CDR1 SEHNR and CDR2 FQNEAQ (reference sequence). The full variable domain, with the rest looked up from reference TRBV7-9 and TRBJ2-3, is DTGVSQNPRHKITKRGQNVTFRCDPISEHNRLYWYRQTLGQGPEFLTYFQNEAQLEKSRLLSDRFSAERPKGSFSTLEIQRTEQGDSAMYLCASSTRTDTQYFGPGTRLTVL.

The V call is TRBV7-9, the J call TRBJ2-2; D perhaps matches TRBD1 (5 bases). This CDR3 is 15 amino acids long. Trimming stripped 4 bases from V and 5 bases from J, with 14 bases between. Germline V gives CDR1 SEHNR, CDR2 FQNEAQ (reference sequence). CDR3 region: CASSSRQGGTGELFF. In DNA form, the CDR3 reads TGTGCCAGCAGCTCTCGGCAGGGTGGAACCGGGGAGCTGTTTTTT.

The rearrangement links TRBV28 to TRBJ2-7, with D maybe TRBD1 (5 bases). Germline V gene sequence: CDR1 MDHEN, CDR2 SYDVKM. This CDR3 has 16 amino acids. V was clipped by 4 bases and J by 2 bases, with 18 bases between them. The DNA for the CDR3 is TGTGCCAGCAGTTCCCCGCCCCAGGGAAACGCCTACGAGCAGTACTTC. It encodes CASSSPPQGNAYEQYF. The variable domain in full, with the rest retrieved from reference TRBV28 and TRBJ2-7, is DVKVTQSSRYLVKRTGEKVFLECVQDMDHENMFWYRQDPGLGLRLIYFSYDVKMKEKGDIPEGYSVSREKKERFSLILESASTNQTSMYLCASSSPPQGNAYEQYFGPGTRLTVT.

This chain links TRBV12-3 or TRBV12-4 with TRBJ2-7; weak D call: TRBD2 (6 bases). This CDR3 contains 12 residues. V dropped 1 base and J dropped 11 bases, with 12 bases sitting between them. This CDR3 is CASSLVSGTEYF. The CDR3 DNA reads as TGTGCCAGCAGTTTAGTTTCAGGGACTGAGTACTTC.

The V gene is TRBV7-2, the J gene TRBJ1-5; D perhaps matches TRBD1 (5 bases). V was clipped by 6 bases and J by 4 bases, with 16 bases between them. The CDR3 is 15 amino acids. Germline loops: CDR1 SGHTA, CDR2 FQGNSA. Written as DNA, the CDR3 is TGTGCCAGCAGTTCCGGGACTGTCGCAAATCAGCCCCAGCATTTT. It encodes CASSSGTVANQPQHF.

This chain joins TRBV28 and TRBJ1-6; 11 bases map to TRBD1. After removal of 4 bases from V and 9 bases from J, the junction contained 2 bases not matched to a gene. The germline CDR1 and CDR2 sequences are MDHEN and SYDVKM. This CDR3 comprises 14 residues. DNA for the CDR3: TGTGCCAGCAGTTCGGGGACAGGGGGTTCACCCCTCCACTTT. Its protein is CASSSGTGGSPLHF.